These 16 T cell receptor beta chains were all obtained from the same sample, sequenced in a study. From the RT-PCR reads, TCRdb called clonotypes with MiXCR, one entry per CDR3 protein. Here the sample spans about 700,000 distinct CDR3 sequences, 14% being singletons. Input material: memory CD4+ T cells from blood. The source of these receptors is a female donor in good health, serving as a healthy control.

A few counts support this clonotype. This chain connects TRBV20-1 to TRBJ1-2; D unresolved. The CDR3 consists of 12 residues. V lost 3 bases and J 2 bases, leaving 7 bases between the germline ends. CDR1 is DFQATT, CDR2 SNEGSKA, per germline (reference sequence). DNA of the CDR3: TGCAGTGCTAGTCCTGAAAACTATGGCTACACCTTC. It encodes CSASPENYGYTF.

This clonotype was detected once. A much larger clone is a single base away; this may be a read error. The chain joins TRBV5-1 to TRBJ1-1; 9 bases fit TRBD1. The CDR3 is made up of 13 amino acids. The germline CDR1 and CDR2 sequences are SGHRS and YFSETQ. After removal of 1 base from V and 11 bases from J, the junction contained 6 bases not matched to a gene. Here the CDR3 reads CASSLQQGAGAFF. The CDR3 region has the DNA TGCGCCAGCAGCTTGCAACAGGGGGCTGGGGCTTTCTTT.

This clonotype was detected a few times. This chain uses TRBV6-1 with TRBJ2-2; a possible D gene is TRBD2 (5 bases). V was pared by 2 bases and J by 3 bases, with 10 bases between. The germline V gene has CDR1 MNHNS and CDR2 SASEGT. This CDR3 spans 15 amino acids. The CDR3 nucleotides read TGTGCCAGCAGTGAAAACTTGGAGGACACCGGGGAGCTGTTTTTT. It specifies CASSENLEDTGELFF.

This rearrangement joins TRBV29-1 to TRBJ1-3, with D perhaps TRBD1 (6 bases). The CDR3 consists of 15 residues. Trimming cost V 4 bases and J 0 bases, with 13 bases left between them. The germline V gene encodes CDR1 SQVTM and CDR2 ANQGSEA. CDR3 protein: CSVGGARFSGNTIYF. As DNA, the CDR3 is TGCAGCGTTGGGGGGGCCCGTTTCTCTGGAAACACCATATATTTT. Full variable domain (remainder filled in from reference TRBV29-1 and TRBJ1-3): SAVISQKPSRDICQRGTSLTIQCQVDSQVTMMFWYRQQPGQSLTLIATANQGSEATYESGFVIDKFPISRPNLTFSTLTVSNMSPEDSSIYLCSVGGARFSGNTIYFGEGSWLTVV.

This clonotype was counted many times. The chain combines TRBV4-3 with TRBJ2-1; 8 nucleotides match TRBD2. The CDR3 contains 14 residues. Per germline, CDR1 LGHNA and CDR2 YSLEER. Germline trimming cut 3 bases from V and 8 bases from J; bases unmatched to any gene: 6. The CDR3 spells CASSQRAGVDEQFF. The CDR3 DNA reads TGCGCCAGCAGCCAGAGAGCGGGAGTTGATGAGCAGTTCTTC.

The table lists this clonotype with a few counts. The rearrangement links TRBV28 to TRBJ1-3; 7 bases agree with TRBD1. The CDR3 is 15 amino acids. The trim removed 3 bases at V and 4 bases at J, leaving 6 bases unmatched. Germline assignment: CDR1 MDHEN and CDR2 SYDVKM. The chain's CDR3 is CASSFRSGGGNTIYF. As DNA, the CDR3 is TGTGCCAGCAGTTTCAGGTCAGGGGGAGGAAACACCATATATTTT.

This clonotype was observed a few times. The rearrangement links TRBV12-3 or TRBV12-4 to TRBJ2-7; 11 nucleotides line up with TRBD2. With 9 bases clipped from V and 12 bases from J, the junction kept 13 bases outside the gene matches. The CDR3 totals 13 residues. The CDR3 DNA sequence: TGTGCCAGTTCCGGGACTAGCGGCATCGGGTGGTACTTC. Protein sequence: CASSGTSGIGWYF.

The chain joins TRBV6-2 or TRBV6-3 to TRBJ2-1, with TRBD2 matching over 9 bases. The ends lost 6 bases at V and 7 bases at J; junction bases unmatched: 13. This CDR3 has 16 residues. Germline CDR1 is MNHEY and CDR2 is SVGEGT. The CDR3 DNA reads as TGTGCCAGCAGCTCTCGGCCGGGACTAGCTGGAAATGAGCAGTTCTTC. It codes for CASSSRPGLAGNEQFF.

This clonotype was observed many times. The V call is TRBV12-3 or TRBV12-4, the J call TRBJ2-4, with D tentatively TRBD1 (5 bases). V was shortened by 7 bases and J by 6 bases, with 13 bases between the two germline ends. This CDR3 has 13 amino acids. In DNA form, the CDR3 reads TGTGCCAGCACCAAACAGGAGTCAAACATTCAGTACTTC. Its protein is CASTKQESNIQYF.

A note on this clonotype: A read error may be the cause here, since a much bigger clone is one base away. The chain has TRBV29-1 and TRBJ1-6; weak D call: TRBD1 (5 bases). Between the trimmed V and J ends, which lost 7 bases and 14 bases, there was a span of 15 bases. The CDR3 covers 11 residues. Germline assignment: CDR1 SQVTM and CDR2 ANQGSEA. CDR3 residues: CSEKTGATLHF. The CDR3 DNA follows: TGCAGCGAAAAGACCGGGGCCACCCTCCACTTT.

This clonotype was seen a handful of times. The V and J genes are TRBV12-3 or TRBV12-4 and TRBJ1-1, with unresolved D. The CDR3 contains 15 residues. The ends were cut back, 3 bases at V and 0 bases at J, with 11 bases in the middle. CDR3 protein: CASSLGSRMNTEAFF. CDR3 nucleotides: TGTGCCAGCAGTTTGGGGTCAAGGATGAACACTGAAGCTTTCTTT.

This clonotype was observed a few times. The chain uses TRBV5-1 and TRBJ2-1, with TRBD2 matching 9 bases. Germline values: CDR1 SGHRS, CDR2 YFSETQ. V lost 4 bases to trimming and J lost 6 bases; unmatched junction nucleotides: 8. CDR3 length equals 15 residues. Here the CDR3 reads CASSGSGSLGNEQFF. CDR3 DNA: TGCGCCAGCAGCGGTAGCGGGAGTCTTGGCAATGAGCAGTTCTTC.

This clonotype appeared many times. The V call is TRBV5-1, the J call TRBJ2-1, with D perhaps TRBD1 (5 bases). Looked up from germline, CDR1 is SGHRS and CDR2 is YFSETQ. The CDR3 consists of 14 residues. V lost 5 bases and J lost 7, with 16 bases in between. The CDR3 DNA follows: TGCGCCAGCAGTCGTATCGACAGCGTGAATGAGCAGTTCTTC. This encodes CASSRIDSVNEQFF.

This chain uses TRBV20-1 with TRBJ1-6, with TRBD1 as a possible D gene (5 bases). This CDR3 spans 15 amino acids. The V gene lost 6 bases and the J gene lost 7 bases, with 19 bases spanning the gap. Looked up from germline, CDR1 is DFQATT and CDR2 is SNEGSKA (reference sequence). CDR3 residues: CSATQGTRGNSPLHF. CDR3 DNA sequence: TGCAGTGCCACGCAGGGAACCCGGGGCAATTCACCCCTCCACTTT.

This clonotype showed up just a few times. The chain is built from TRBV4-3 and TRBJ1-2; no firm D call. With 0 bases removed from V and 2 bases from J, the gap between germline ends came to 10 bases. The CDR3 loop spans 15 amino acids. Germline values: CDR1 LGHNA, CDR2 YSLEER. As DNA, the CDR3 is TGCGCCAGCAGCCAAGATAGGATGAAGAACTATGGCTACACCTTC. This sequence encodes CASSQDRMKNYGYTF.

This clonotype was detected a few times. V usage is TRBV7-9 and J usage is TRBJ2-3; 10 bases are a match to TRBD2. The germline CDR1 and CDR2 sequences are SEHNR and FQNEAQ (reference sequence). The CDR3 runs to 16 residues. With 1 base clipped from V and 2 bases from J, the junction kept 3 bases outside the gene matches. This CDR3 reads CASSLGTSGPTDTQYF. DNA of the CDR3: TGTGCCAGCAGCTTAGGGACTAGCGGACCCACAGATACGCAGTATTTT.